This T cell receptor beta chain was profiled in a study of cytomegalovirus exposure and HLA in healthy donors. With 60 Vbeta and 13 Jbeta primers, the PCR was carried out. TCRdb's copy holds only in-frame clones and misses some; the assay was immunoSEQ multiplex PCR. The data show about 200,000 clones, roughly 87% seen once. V gave up 7 bases and J gave up 4 bases, with 16 bases separating them. The length of the CDR3 is 13 residues. CDR1 is SQVTM, CDR2 ANQGSEA, per germline. The sequenced sample was PBMCs. The sequence was collected from a boy younger than 10 in good health and CMV-seronegative. J is TRBJ1-1 and V is TRBV29-1, with TRBD1 as a possible D gene (5 bases). The CDR3 reads CSARAGLITEAFF. In DNA, the CDR3 is TGCAGCGCCCGGGCAGGGCTCATCACTGAAGCTTTCTTT.